These 23 T cell receptor beta chains were sequenced from one sample in a study of OX40 agonist ivuxolimab in advanced cancers. Profiled with immunoSEQ multiplex PCR; TCRdb holds only in-frame clones, not every one. Of about 79,000 clones in the sample, 80% to 95% were seen once. Sequencing used CD4+ or CD8+ T cells sorted from blood, obtained in a trial of the OX40 agonist ivuxolimab. The receptors were sampled from an adult with an advanced solid tumor such as melanoma, head and neck, liver or kidney cancer.

The chain employs TRBV19 and TRBJ1-4; TRBD1 might be the D (5 bases). The germline V and J ends were trimmed by 3 bases and 8 bases, with 13 bases remaining between them. CDR3 size: 14 residues. In germline, CDR1 is LNHDA, CDR2 SQIVND (reference sequence). The CDR3 protein is CASSIKGTAEKLFF. Here the CDR3 DNA reads TGTGCCAGTAGTATTAAGGGGACGGCAGAAAAACTGTTTTTT.

This clone was detected a few times. The rearrangement links TRBV18 to TRBJ1-5; D unclear. Trimming shortened V by 2 bases and J by 7 bases, and 9 bases separated the two germline ends. Germline V gene sequence: CDR1 KGHSH, CDR2 LQKENI. There are 13 residues in the CDR3. The CDR3 bases are TGTGCCAGCTCACCATCGAGGGAGCAGCCCCAGCATTTT. Its protein is CASSPSREQPQHF.

The rearrangement joins TRBV5-6 to TRBJ2-1, with TRBD1 identical over 7 bases. Germline values: CDR1 SGHDT, CDR2 YYEEEE. This CDR3 spans 17 amino acids. With V trimmed by 4 bases and J by 6 bases, 16 bases remained unmatched. The CDR3 nucleotides read TGTGCCAGCAGCGGGTTGGACAGGAGACAACCTTTCAATGAGCAGTTCTTC. Residues: CASSGLDRRQPFNEQFF.

The chain combines TRBV30 with TRBJ1-4, with D tentatively TRBD1 (5 bases). The CDR3 totals 13 residues. V gave up 5 bases and J gave up 4 bases, with 11 bases separating them. The germline V gene encodes CDR1 GTSNPN and CDR2 SVGIG (reference sequence). This CDR3 reads CAWAVGGNEKLFF. Here the CDR3 DNA reads TGTGCCTGGGCGGTGGGGGGTAATGAAAAACTGTTTTTT. The entire variable domain, with the rest obtained from reference TRBV30 and TRBJ1-4, is as follows: SQTIHQWPATLVQPVGSPLSLECTVEGTSNPNLYWYRQAAGRGLQLLFYSVGIGQISSEVPQNLSASRPQDRQFILSSKKLLLSDSGFYLCAWAVGGNEKLFFGSGTQLSVL.

The chain is built from TRBV29-1 and TRBJ1-2; 10 nucleotides line up with TRBD1. Trimming took 3 bases from V and 1 from J; bases not matched to a gene: 8. CDR3 length equals 16 residues. Germline values: CDR1 SQVTM, CDR2 ANQGSEA. The CDR3 sequence is CSVDRTGGISNYGYTF. The DNA of the CDR3 is TGCAGCGTTGATCGGACAGGGGGTATAAGTAACTATGGCTACACCTTC. The complete variable domain, with remaining parts taken from reference TRBV29-1 and TRBJ1-2, reads SAVISQKPSRDICQRGTSLTIQCQVDSQVTMMFWYRQQPGQSLTLIATANQGSEATYESGFVIDKFPISRPNLTFSTLTVSNMSPEDSSIYLCSVDRTGGISNYGYTFGSGTRLTVV.

The sample holds a few counts of this clone. This sequence joins TRBV29-1 and TRBJ1-5, with 7 bases aligning to TRBD1. Germline V lookup: CDR1 SQVTM, CDR2 ANQGSEA. The CDR3 is 13 residues long. Trimming at V came to 7 bases and at J to 6 bases, leaving 9 bases not matched to a gene. The CDR3 coding sequence is TGCAGCGCCAAGACAGGGTTGGGTCAGCCCCAGCATTTT. Translating it yields CSAKTGLGQPQHF.

The count of this clone is one. V usage is TRBV7-8 and J usage is TRBJ1-3; 10 bases are a match to TRBD1. Germline CDR1 and CDR2: SGHVS and FQNEAQ. CDR3 size: 16 residues. V shed 5 bases and J 2 bases; nucleotides not matched to a gene: 6. The CDR3 spells CASSNGQGVAGNTIYF. The CDR3 DNA reads as TGTGCCAGCAGCAATGGACAGGGGGTGGCTGGAAACACCATATATTTT.

This clone was counted only a few times. This chain connects TRBV7-8 to TRBJ1-2; 8 bases agree with TRBD1. This CDR3 has 15 amino acids. CDR1 and CDR2 (germline): SGHVS, FQNEAQ. The V and J ends lost 5 bases and 4 bases, in that order; junction bases with no gene match: 9. The CDR3 reads CASSPPDRVGYGYTF. In DNA form, the CDR3 reads TGTGCCAGCAGCCCACCGGACAGGGTTGGCTATGGCTACACCTTC.

This clone was counted a few times. This chain joins TRBV21-1 and TRBJ2-7; TRBD2, as called in the table, went unchecked against the DNA. TRBV21-1 is a recognized pseudogene. The CDR3 contains 11 residues. CDR3 region: CASSLPHEQYF. The CDR3 nucleotides read TGTGCCAGCAGCCTTCCTCACGAGCAGTACTTC.

The chain combines TRBV6-6 with TRBJ1-3; D call uncertain. The V end was cut by 6 bases, the J end by 2 bases, with 11 bases between. The germline V gene encodes CDR1 MNHNY and CDR2 SVGAGI (reference sequence). The CDR3 is 14 amino acids. In nucleotides, the CDR3 is TGTGCCAGCAGACGCAGGCACCCTGGAAACACCATATATTTT. Its translation: CASRRRHPGNTIYF.

This clone was counted between two and nine times. The gene calls are TRBV6-1 and TRBJ1-2; D call uncertain. Trimming pared 1 base from V and 3 bases from J, leaving 3 bases between. CDR1 is MNHNS, CDR2 SASEGT, per germline. This CDR3 region has 12 residues. In DNA form, the CDR3 reads TGTGCCAGCAGTGAAGAGGACTATGGCTACACCTTC. This sequence encodes CASSEEDYGYTF.

The V gene is TRBV9, the J gene TRBJ1-3, with D possibly TRBD1 on 6 matching bases. The CDR3 has 14 amino acids. V dropped 5 bases and J dropped 2 bases, with 11 bases sitting between them. CDR1 is SGDLS and CDR2 is YYNGEE in the germline V gene. CDR3 in amino acids: CASRSQGTGNTIYF. In nucleotides, the CDR3 is TGTGCCAGCAGATCGCAGGGGACTGGAAACACCATATATTTT.

The chain carries TRBV7-9 and TRBJ1-2; no clear D gene. Germline CDR1 and CDR2: SEHNR and FQNEAQ (reference sequence). The CDR3 extends over 13 amino acids. V lost 5 bases, J lost 4 bases, and 11 bases lay in between. CDR3 amino acids: CASSPKTGYGYTF. CDR3 sequence (DNA): TGTGCCAGCAGCCCGAAGACTGGCTATGGCTACACCTTC.

This CDR3 is CASSVGLRAAGGSYNEQFF. In nucleotides, the CDR3 is TGTGCCAGCAGCGTAGGGCTCCGAGCGGCGGGGGGTTCGTACAATGAGCAGTTCTTC. The chain recombines TRBV9 with TRBJ2-1; 8 bases are shared with TRBD2. Germline V gene sequence: CDR1 SGDLS, CDR2 YYNGEE. The V segment lost 0 bases and the J segment 4 bases; nucleotides outside the gene matches: 15. The CDR3 sequence is 19 residues long. The full variable domain, completed using reference TRBV9 and TRBJ2-1, is DSGVTQTPKHLITATGQRVTLRCSPRSGDLSVYWYQQSLDQGLQFLIQYYNGEERAKGNILERFSAQQFPDLHSELNLSSLELGDSALYFCASSVGLRAAGGSYNEQFFGPGTRLTVL.

The chain has TRBV6-5 and TRBJ1-5; 12 bases match TRBD1. This CDR3 has 16 residues. V lost 0 bases to trimming and J lost 6 bases; unmatched junction nucleotides: 3. The germline CDR1 and CDR2 sequences are MNHEY and SVGAGI. This CDR3 reads CASSYSGTGGIQPQHF. DNA for the CDR3: TGTGCCAGCAGTTACTCGGGGACAGGGGGCATTCAGCCCCAGCATTTT.

CDR3 DNA: TGTGCCAGCACTAACTCAGCGGGGGCCAGCTCCTATAATTCACCCCTCCACTTT. Amino acids: CASTNSAGASSYNSPLHF. This sequence joins TRBV5-6 and TRBJ1-6; D may be TRBD1 (6 bases). The CDR3 totals 18 residues. The V end lost 6 bases, the J end lost 0 bases, and 19 bases lay between the germline ends. The germline gives CDR1 SGHDT, CDR2 YYEEEE.

The V gene is TRBV15, the J gene TRBJ2-3; D remains ambiguous. Germline V gene lookup returns CDR1 LNHNV and CDR2 YYDKDF (reference sequence). The CDR3 has 13 amino acids. Trimming took 4 bases from V and 4 from J, leaving 9 bases between them. The CDR3 bases are TGTGCCACCAGCAAATTAGGTGCAGATACGCAGTATTTT. Translated, it gives CATSKLGADTQYF.

The V gene is TRBV2, the J gene TRBJ1-2; tentative D call: TRBD1 (6 bases). From germline, CDR1 is SNHLY and CDR2 FYNNEI. Trimming cost V 6 bases and J 5 bases, with 16 bases left between them. The CDR3 loop spans 14 amino acids. CDR3 nucleotides: TGTGCCAGCAGGTCCGCGGAGGGGGGGTATGGCTACACCTTC. It specifies CASRSAEGGYGYTF.

V usage is TRBV10-2 and J usage is TRBJ2-2; 9 nucleotides align to TRBD1. Germline lookup yields CDR1 WSHSY and CDR2 SAAADI. V was pared by 7 bases and J by 8 bases, with 8 bases of the junction left unmatched. The length of the CDR3 is 14 residues. The CDR3 DNA reads TGCGCCAGCATCGGAGGGACAGGGTCGGGGGAGCTGTTTTTT. Its protein is CASIGGTGSGELFF.

V is TRBV5-4 and J is TRBJ1-2, with TRBD1 matching over 7 bases. CDR1 is SGHNT and CDR2 is YYREEE in the germline V gene (reference sequence). The CDR3 loop spans 15 amino acids. Trimming removed 2 bases from V and 7 bases from J; junction bases left unmatched: 11. CDR3 sequence reads: CASSLPGQRSGGYTF. In nucleotides, the CDR3 is TGTGCCAGCAGCTTACCGGGACAGCGGAGTGGTGGCTACACCTTC.

The rearrangement uses TRBV30 and TRBJ2-3, with TRBD2 matching 11 bases. The germline V gene has CDR1 GTSNPN and CDR2 SVGIG (reference sequence). This CDR3 is 14 amino acids long. J was trimmed by 8 bases and V by 7 bases; bases with no gene match: 11. CDR3 sequence (DNA): TGTGCCTCAGTAGGTAGCGGGGGGGCAGGTACGCAGTATTTT. It is translated as CASVGSGGAGTQYF.

This chain uses TRBV27 with TRBJ1-2; 9 bases fit TRBD1. The V and J ends lost 3 bases and 8 bases, in that order; junction bases with no gene match: 4. Germline V lookup: CDR1 MNHEY, CDR2 SMNVEV (reference sequence). The CDR3 is made up of 13 amino acids. CDR3 coding DNA: TGTGCCAGCAGTTTGTTACAGGGGGCAGGCTACACCTTC. It encodes CASSLLQGAGYTF.

V gene TRBV7-9 combines with J gene TRBJ2-3; no clear D gene. The CDR3 runs to 15 residues. V shed 5 bases and J shed 2 bases, with 14 bases lying between them. Germline V gives CDR1 SEHNR, CDR2 FQNEAQ (reference sequence). This chain's CDR3 is CASSPPGSYTDTQYF. In DNA form, the CDR3 reads TGTGCCAGCAGCCCCCCCGGCAGCTACACAGATACGCAGTATTTT.